These T cell receptor beta chains were read from a single sample in a study of PD-L1 blockade in urothelial cancer. Only in-frame clones appear in the TCRdb table, and some are missing; sequencing was by immunoSEQ multiplex PCR. The sample lists 30,000 to 45,000 clones, more than 70% seen once, with approximately 16% in the top ten. The material sequenced was PBMCs, taken around atezolizumab (anti-PD-L1) treatment. The source of these receptors is a man aged 60-69 years with urothelial cancer. CDR3s include the opening cysteine and the closing phenylalanine or tryptophan. D genes are given only for firm matches. Clone sizes are given selectively: once, few, many, or a class where the clone is expanded.

j_call	v_call	clone_size	d_call	cdr3_aa	cdr3_nt
TRBJ2-7	TRBV11-2	once	TRBD2	CASSTRTSGSIHEQYF	TGTGCCAGCAGCACCAGGACTAGCGGGAGTATCCACGAGCAGTACTTC
TRBJ1-2	TRBV7-2	.	TRBD1	CASSLGVSGGGYTF	TGTGCCAGCAGCTTAGGGGTTTCAGGGGGTGGCTACACCTTC
TRBJ2-7	TRBV11-3	once	TRBD2	CASSLGGGSYEQYF	TGTGCCAGCAGCTTAGGGGGGGGATCCTACGAGCAGTACTTC
TRBJ2-1	TRBV5-1	.	TRBD2	CASSPVFSSGDNEQFF	TGCGCCAGCAGCCCCGTTTTTAGTAGCGGGGACAATGAGCAGTTCTTC
TRBJ2-7	TRBV5-1	.	TRBD2	CASSPPSGSSYEQYF	TGCGCCAGCAGTCCACCTAGCGGGAGCTCCTACGAGCAGTACTTC
TRBJ2-1	TRBV5-1	.	.	CASSLRSGRDEQFF	TGCGCCAGCAGCTTGCGCTCGGGAAGGGATGAGCAGTTCTTC
TRBJ1-4	TRBV7-9	.	.	CASSLAQAATNEKLFF	TGTGCCAGCAGCTTAGCACAGGCGGCAACTAATGAAAAACTGTTTTTT
TRBJ1-1	TRBV2	.	.	CASRAGTGSTEAFF	TGTGCCAGCAGGGCCGGGACCGGGAGCACTGAAGCTTTCTTT
TRBJ2-1	TRBV29-1	many	TRBD1	CSVYTITGVNEQFF	TGCAGCGTTTATACTATTACAGGGGTGAATGAGCAGTTCTTC
TRBJ1-5	TRBV6-5	once	TRBD1	CANSSDRARPQHF	TGTGCCAACAGTTCGGACAGGGCCCGGCCCCAGCATTTT
TRBJ1-3	TRBV4-3	.	.	CASSQGSGAGNTIYF	TGCGCCAGCAGCCAAGGCTCAGGGGCTGGAAACACCATATATTTT
TRBJ2-7	TRBV7-2	.	.	CASSLAVNGEQYF	TGTGCCAGCAGCTTAGCGGTGAACGGCGAGCAGTACTTC
TRBJ2-2	TRBV6-5	.	.	CASKGGGAYTGELFF	TGTGCCAGCAAAGGGGGGGGCGCTTACACCGGGGAGCTGTTTTTT
TRBJ2-1	TRBV6-5	.	.	CASSLKGVSYNEQFF	TGTGCCAGCAGCCTTAAAGGGGTCTCCTACAATGAGCAGTTCTTC
TRBJ1-4	TRBV11-2	.	TRBD1	CASSLGTGGDEKLFF	TGTGCCAGCAGCCTAGGGACAGGGGGCGATGAAAAACTGTTTTTT
TRBJ2-2	TRBV5-1	.	TRBD2	CASSLELAGTGELFF	TGCGCCAGCAGCTTGGAGTTAGCGGGCACCGGGGAGCTGTTTTTT
TRBJ2-5	TRBV7-2	.	.	CASSLVAGQLGETQYF	TGTGCCAGCAGCTTAGTGGCGGGACAGCTCGGGGAGACCCAGTACTTC
TRBJ1-5	TRBV10-1	once	.	CATRRRSSLNQPQHF	TGCGCCACCCGCAGACGGAGCAGCCTCAATCAGCCCCAGCATTTT
TRBJ2-2	TRBV7-9	.	.	CASRRAGGAGTGELFF	TGTGCCAGCAGACGAGCAGGCGGGGCGGGGACCGGGGAGCTGTTTTTT
TRBJ2-7	TRBV7-9	.	TRBD2	CASSLGTSGSYEQYF	TGTGCCAGCAGCTTAGGAACTAGCGGATCCTACGAGCAGTACTTC
TRBJ1-5	TRBV28	.	TRBD1	CASSRTGQGFQPQHF	TGTGCCAGCAGTAGGACGGGACAGGGGTTTCAGCCCCAGCATTTT
TRBJ2-2	TRBV28	.	TRBD2	CASNEWGLAGVTNTGELFF	TGTGCCAGCAACGAATGGGGGCTAGCGGGGGTAACGAACACCGGGGAGCTGTTTTTT
TRBJ1-1	TRBV19	once	.	CASSLRGEDTEAFF	TGTGCCAGTAGTCTCCGAGGGGAGGACACTGAAGCTTTCTTT
TRBJ2-2	TRBV11-3	.	TRBD1	CASSPRGLNTGELFF	TGTGCCAGCAGCCCCAGGGGGCTAAACACCGGGGAGCTGTTTTTT
TRBJ2-7	TRBV5-4	.	.	CASSLQDKASYEQYF	TGTGCCAGCAGCTTGCAGGACAAGGCCTCCTACGAGCAGTACTTC
TRBJ2-2	TRBV30	.	TRBD1	CAWTDRGLAGELFF	TGTGCCTGGACCGACAGGGGGCTGGCCGGGGAGCTGTTTTTT
TRBJ2-1	TRBV11-3	once	.	CASSRTSSSYNEQFF	TGTGCCAGCAGCCGGACTTCCAGCTCCTACAATGAGCAGTTCTTC
TRBJ1-4	TRBV6-6	few	.	CASSYTRPRNEKLFF	TGTGCCAGCAGTTACACGAGGCCGAGGAATGAAAAACTGTTTTTT
TRBJ2-1	TRBV11-2	.	TRBD1	CASSPGRWDSGSYNEQFF	TGTGCCAGCAGCCCCGGGCGGTGGGACAGCGGCTCCTACAATGAGCAGTTCTTC
TRBJ2-3	TRBV27	.	TRBD2	CASSLALAGLVDTQYF	TGTGCCAGCAGTTTAGCACTAGCGGGGCTGGTAGATACGCAGTATTTT
TRBJ1-4	TRBV2	.	.	CATTSTASTTNEKLFF	TGTGCCACCACCTCGACAGCCTCGACAACTAATGAAAAACTGTTTTTT
TRBJ2-7	TRBV7-9	.	.	CASSLGTYYEQYF	TGTGCCAGCAGCCTTGGGACATATTACGAGCAGTACTTC
TRBJ2-3	TRBV28	.	.	CASLRDTQYF	TGTGCCAGCCTGAGGGATACGCAGTATTTT
TRBJ1-2	TRBV2	.	TRBD1	CASTRTGLNYGYTF	TGTGCCAGCACCCGGACAGGACTAAACTATGGCTACACCTTC
TRBJ2-7	TRBV28	.	TRBD2	CASSSSRLAGEGEQYF	TGTGCCAGCAGTTCCTCCCGACTAGCGGGAGAGGGCGAGCAGTACTTC
TRBJ1-6	TRBV6-5	.	.	CASRLGAGYNSPLHF	TGTGCCAGCAGGTTGGGGGCCGGCTATAATTCACCCCTCCACTTT
TRBJ2-1	TRBV6-1	.	.	CASTRLPSSYNEQFF	TGTGCCAGCACCCGACTCCCGAGCTCCTACAATGAGCAGTTCTTC
TRBJ2-1	TRBV30	.	TRBD1	CAWSHGTGVAEQFF	TGTGCCTGGAGTCACGGGACAGGGGTCGCTGAGCAGTTCTTC
TRBJ1-1	TRBV6-5	.	.	CASSSANTEAFF	TGTGCCAGCAGTAGCGCCAACACTGAAGCTTTCTTT
TRBJ1-4	TRBV14	.	.	CASSQERFGGPYNEKLFF	TGTGCCAGCAGCCAAGAACGTTTCGGGGGGCCCTATAATGAAAAACTGTTTTTT
TRBJ2-5	TRBV25-1	.	.	CASSEGHETQYF	TGTGCCAGCAGTGAAGGACATGAGACCCAGTACTTC
TRBJ2-5	TRBV7-2	.	.	CASSLSIAAGQETQYF	TGTGCCAGCAGCTTATCGATTGCGGCAGGGCAAGAGACCCAGTACTTC
TRBJ2-7	TRBV6-5	few	TRBD1	CASSPGQGNYEQYF	TGTGCCAGCAGCCCCGGACAGGGAAATTACGAGCAGTACTTC
TRBJ2-7	TRBV28	once	TRBD2	CASSPPSGMVSYEQYF	TGTGCCAGCAGTCCCCCTAGCGGAATGGTCTCCTACGAGCAGTACTTC
TRBJ1-4	TRBV2	.	.	CASSVAGVANEKLFF	TGTGCCAGCAGTGTTGCGGGGGTGGCTAATGAAAAACTGTTTTTT
TRBJ2-5	TRBV19	few	.	CASSITEGETQYF	TGTGCCAGTAGTATAACGGAGGGAGAGACCCAGTACTTC
TRBJ2-2	TRBV6-5	.	.	CASSYGGGPGGELFF	TGTGCCAGCAGTTATGGGGGGGGGCCCGGCGGGGAGCTGTTTTTT
TRBJ2-3	TRBV28	.	TRBD1	CATKRGEQGAYSEYF	TGTGCCACCAAAAGGGGCGAGCAGGGGGCATATTCGGAGTATTTT
TRBJ2-7	TRBV6-1	.	.	CASSEFGSVAYEQYF	TGTGCCAGCAGTGAATTCGGCAGCGTCGCCTACGAGCAGTACTTC
TRBJ1-1	TRBV27	.	.	CASRSVNTEAFF	TGTGCCAGCCGGAGCGTGAACACTGAAGCTTTCTTT
TRBJ2-2	TRBV2	.	.	CASHPETDTGELFF	TGTGCCAGCCATCCGGAGACGGACACCGGGGAGCTGTTTTTT
TRBJ1-2	TRBV19	.	.	CASSISATNYGYTF	TGTGCCAGTAGTATTAGCGCGACAAACTATGGCTACACCTTC
TRBJ2-7	TRBV6-6	.	TRBD1	CASSSRDRGNYEQYF	TGTGCCAGCAGTTCCAGGGACAGGGGGAACTACGAGCAGTACTTC
TRBJ2-7	TRBV7-9	.	TRBD2	CASTPNLGGRLSYEQYF	TGTGCCAGCACCCCCAATCTAGGCGGGAGACTCAGCTACGAGCAGTACTTC